This T cell receptor beta chain was captured by sequencing in a study of shared clonotypes between healthy human individuals. About this clone itself: Its cognate antigen is unknown.

The DNA input per sorted-subset replicate PCR was 150 to 200 ng, corresponding to tens of thousands of T cell genomes. Method: immunoSEQ multiplex PCR; TCRdb's copy keeps in-frame clones and lacks some. The table lists 1,500,000 or so clones, roughly 96% of them singletons, with over 1% in the top ten. V trimming: 0 bases; J trimming: 2 bases; junction bases outside the gene matches: 12. Germline CDR1 and CDR2: MGHRA and YSYEKL. CDR3 length: 19 residues. Study-level findings and limits: In several donors, approximately 5% of naive CD4 clonotypes appeared in common. With few donors, the genetic and exposure-history diversity represented was limited. Only blood was sampled; tissue repertoires likely differ.

The rearrangement joins TRBV4-1 to TRBJ2-1, with TRBD2 identical over 8 bases. This sequence was found in a man aged 30 to 45 in good health. Material: naive CD4+ T cells sorted from blood. Subset indicated: CD45RA+ positively selected. The CDR3 reads CASSQDDIGLANAYNEQFF. CDR3 DNA sequence: TGCGCCAGCAGCCAAGATGATATAGGACTAGCCAATGCCTACAATGAGCAGTTCTTC.